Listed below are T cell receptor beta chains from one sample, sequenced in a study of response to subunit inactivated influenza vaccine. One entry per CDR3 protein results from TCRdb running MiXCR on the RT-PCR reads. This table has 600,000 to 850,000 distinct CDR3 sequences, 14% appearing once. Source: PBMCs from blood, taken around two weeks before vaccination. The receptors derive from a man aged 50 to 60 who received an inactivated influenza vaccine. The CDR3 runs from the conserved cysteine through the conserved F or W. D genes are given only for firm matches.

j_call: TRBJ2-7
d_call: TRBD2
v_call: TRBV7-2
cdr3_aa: CASSLNPASGGYEQYF

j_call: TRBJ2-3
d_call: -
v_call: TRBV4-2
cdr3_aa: CASRARGPTDTQYF

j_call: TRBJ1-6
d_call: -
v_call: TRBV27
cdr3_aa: CASRRDLRAPLHF

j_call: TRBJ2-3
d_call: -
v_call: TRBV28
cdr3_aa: CASSLQIGREKDTQYF

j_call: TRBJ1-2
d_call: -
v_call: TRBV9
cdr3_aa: CASSGYGGLGSNYGYTF

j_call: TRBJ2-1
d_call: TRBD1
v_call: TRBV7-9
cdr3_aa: CASSFRDRGREQFF

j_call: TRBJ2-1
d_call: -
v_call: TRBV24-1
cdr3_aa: CATSGEGGGIYNEQFF

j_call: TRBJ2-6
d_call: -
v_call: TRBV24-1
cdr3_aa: CATRQGGAGWTGANVLTF

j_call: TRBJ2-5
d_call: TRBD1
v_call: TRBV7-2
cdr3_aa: CASSLGTGTKTQYF

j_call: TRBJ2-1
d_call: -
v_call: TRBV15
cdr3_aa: CATSRERYNEQFF

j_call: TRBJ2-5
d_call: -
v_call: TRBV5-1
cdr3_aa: CASHRDVQETQYF

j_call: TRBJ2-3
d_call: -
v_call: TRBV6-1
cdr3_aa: CASSPGRGRTDTQYF

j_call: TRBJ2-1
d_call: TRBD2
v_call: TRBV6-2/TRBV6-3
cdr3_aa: CASSSPGGRAVGEQFF

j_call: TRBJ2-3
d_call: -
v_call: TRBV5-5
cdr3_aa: CASSGREAYTDTQYF

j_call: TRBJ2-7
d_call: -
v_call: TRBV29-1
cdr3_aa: CSVAGWSSYEQYF

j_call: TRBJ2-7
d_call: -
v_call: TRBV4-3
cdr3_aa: CASSQSSSASSYEQYF

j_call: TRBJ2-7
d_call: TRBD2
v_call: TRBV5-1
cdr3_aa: CASSLWLAGTSSYEQYF

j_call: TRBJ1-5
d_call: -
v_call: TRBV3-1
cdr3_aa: CASSQDRAGRPQHF

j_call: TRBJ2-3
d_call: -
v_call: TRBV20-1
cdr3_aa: CAVGDTQYF

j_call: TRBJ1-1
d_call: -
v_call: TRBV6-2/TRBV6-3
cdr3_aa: CASSYSMDSNTEAFF

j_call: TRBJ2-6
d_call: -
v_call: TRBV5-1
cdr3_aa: CASVPGPGANVLTF

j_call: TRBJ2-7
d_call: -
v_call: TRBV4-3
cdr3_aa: CASSQGQAGEQYF

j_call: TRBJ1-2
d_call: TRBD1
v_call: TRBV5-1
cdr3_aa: CASSFGTGGRGYTF

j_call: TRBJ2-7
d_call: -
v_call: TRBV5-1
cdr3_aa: CASSLYGDSYEQYF

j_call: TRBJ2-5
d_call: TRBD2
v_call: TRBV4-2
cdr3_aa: CASSQLAGGFEETQYF

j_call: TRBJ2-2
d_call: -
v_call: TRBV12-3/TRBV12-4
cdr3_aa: CASSTTQGLNTGELFF

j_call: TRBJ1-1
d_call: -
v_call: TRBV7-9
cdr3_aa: CASSLDREGTEAFF

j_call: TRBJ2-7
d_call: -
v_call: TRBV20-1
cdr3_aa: CSARDTLRVHEQYF

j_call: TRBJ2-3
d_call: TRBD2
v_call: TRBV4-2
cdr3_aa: CASSQDLGRASDTQYF

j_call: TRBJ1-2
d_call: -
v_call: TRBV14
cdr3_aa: CASSPGLAYGYTF

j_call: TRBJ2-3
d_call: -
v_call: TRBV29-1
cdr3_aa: CSVSPGSRQDGTQYF

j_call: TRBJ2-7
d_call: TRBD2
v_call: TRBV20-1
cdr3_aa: CSASRLAGPLGYEQYF

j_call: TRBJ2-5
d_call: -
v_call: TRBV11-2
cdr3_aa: CASSSPGPWETQYF

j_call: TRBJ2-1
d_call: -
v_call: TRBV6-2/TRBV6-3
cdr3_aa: CATQDSGENEQFF

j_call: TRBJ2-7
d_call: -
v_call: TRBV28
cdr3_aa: CASSSLGYEVDEQYF

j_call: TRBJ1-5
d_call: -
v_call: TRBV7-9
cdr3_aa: CASSSGAGYNQPQHF

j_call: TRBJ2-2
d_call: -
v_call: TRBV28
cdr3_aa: CASSSSTGELFF

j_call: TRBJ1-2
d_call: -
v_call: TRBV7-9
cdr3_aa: CASRSPGGNYGYTF

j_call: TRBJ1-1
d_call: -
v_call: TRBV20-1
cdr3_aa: CSANTGAVNTEAFF

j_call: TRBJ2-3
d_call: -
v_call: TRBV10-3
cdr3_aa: CAISESAALTDTQYF

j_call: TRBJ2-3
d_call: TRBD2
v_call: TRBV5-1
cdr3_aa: CASSTGTSGPFSTDTQYF

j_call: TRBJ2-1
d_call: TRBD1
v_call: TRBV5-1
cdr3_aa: CASSLEGQGLNEQFF

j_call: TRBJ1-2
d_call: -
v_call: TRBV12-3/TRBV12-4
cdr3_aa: CASSLIWGLDRDNYGYTF

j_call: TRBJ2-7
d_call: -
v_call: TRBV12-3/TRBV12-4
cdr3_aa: CASSLYASSYEQYF

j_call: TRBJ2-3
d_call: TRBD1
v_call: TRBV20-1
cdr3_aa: CSARRDRGGISTDTQYF

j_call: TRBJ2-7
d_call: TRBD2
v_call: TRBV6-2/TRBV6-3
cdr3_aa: CASTERLAGTHEQYF

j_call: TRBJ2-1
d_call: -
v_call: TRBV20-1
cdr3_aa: CSASGHGSSYNEQFF

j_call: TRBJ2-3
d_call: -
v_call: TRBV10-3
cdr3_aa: CASRTPTDTQYF

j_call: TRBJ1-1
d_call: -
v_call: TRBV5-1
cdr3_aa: CASSPRDKNTEAFF

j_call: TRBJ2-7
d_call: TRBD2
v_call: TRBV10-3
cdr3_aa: CAISDLRTSGIYEQYF

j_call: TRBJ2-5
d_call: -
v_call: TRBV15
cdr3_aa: CATSRRIQETQYF

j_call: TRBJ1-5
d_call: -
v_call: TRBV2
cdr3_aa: CASSHVTAGSNQPQHF